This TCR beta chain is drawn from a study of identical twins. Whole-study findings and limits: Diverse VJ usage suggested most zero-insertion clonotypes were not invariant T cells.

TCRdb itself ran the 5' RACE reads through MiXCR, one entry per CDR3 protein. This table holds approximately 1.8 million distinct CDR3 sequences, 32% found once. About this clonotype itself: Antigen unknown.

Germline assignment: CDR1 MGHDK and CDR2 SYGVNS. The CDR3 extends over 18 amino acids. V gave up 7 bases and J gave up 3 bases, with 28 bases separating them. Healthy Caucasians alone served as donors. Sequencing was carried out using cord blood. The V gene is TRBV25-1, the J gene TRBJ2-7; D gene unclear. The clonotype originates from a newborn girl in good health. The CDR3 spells CASTPKRRAGAHLYEQYF. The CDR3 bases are TGTGCCAGCACCCCAAAAAGACGGGCAGGAGCCCATCTCTACGAGCAGTACTTC.